Presented here are 18 T cell receptor beta chains from one specimen sequenced in a study of blood T cells in healthy people across ages. Through a sample-barcoded 5' primer and a J-beta primer mix, a second PCR was run for roughly 6 to 11 cycles. TCRdb reprocessed the 5' RACE reads with MiXCR, giving one entry per CDR3 protein. The sample carries about 700,000 distinct CDR3 sequences, less than 40% recorded once. Material for sequencing was blood. These receptors originate from a woman aged 80 or over in good health.

Worth noting for this clonotype: One base away lies a much larger clone, so this may be a sequencing read error. This chain joins TRBV28 and TRBJ2-1; TRBD1 matches 9 bases. After removal of 6 bases from V and 9 bases from J, the junction contained 9 bases not matched to a gene. Germline CDR1 reads MDHEN; CDR2 reads SYDVKM. This CDR3 is 14 amino acids long. The CDR3 loop is CASRRTGERSEQFF. CDR3 nucleotide sequence: TGTGCCAGCAGGCGGACAGGGGAGCGCAGTGAGCAGTTCTTC.

This chain connects TRBV29-1 to TRBJ1-2; D is ambiguous. The germline gives CDR1 SQVTM, CDR2 ANQGSEA. Trimming stripped 8 bases from V and 4 bases from J, with 17 bases between. This CDR3 contains 13 residues. The CDR3 DNA reads TGCAGCTACGAGAGGGTTTTCGGCTATGGCTACACCTTC. It yields the protein CSYERVFGYGYTF.

The chain is built from TRBV12-3 or TRBV12-4 and TRBJ2-7, with D perhaps matching TRBD1 (6 bases). Trimming took 5 bases from V and 2 from J, leaving 13 bases between them. The CDR3 is 14 residues long. The CDR3 sequence: CASSEPGQPYEQYF. In DNA, the CDR3 is TGTGCCAGCAGTGAACCGGGACAACCCTACGAGCAGTACTTC.

This clonotype was counted many times. The V call is TRBV12-3 or TRBV12-4, the J call TRBJ1-2; D is undetermined. V was pared by 5 bases and J by 4 bases, with 14 bases between. The CDR3 totals 14 residues. The CDR3 reads CASSRERVGYGYTF. CDR3 coding DNA: TGTGCCAGCAGTAGGGAGCGGGTTGGCTATGGCTACACCTTC.

This clonotype was observed a handful of times. A read error may account for a junction end that differs from germline. J is TRBJ1-2 and V is TRBV7-2; a possible D gene is TRBD1 (5 bases). Germline CDR1 is SGHTA and CDR2 is FQGNSA. This CDR3 contains 14 residues. The CDR3 is CASSPGTGNYGHTF. The DNA for the CDR3 is TGTGCCAGCAGCCCCGGCACAGGCAACTATGGCCACACCTTC.

Only a few counts were recorded for this clonotype. This may be a read error, as it is one base from a much larger clone. The V call is TRBV24-1, the J call TRBJ2-3; no clear D. This CDR3 is 13 amino acids long. Looked up from germline, CDR1 is KGHDR and CDR2 is SFDVKD. CDR3 sequence (DNA): TGTACCACCAGTGACTTAGGGTCGGATACGCAGTATTTT. Residues: CTTSDLGSDTQYF.

This clonotype occurred many times. J is TRBJ2-5 and V is TRBV7-9; D is possibly TRBD2 (5 bases). The CDR3 sequence is 12 residues long. V was trimmed by 6 bases and J by 5 bases, leaving 10 bases between them. The V gene's germline CDR1 is SEHNR and CDR2 FQNEAQ (reference sequence). The CDR3 region has the DNA TGTGCCAGCAGAGGACTGACGGAGACCCAGTACTTC. Translation: CASRGLTETQYF.

There are many counts of this clonotype. The J gene is TRBJ1-5, the V gene TRBV4-2, with D unclear. There are 16 residues in the CDR3. The germline CDR1 and CDR2 sequences are LGHNA and YNFKEQ. With 2 bases removed from V and 3 bases from J, the gap between germline ends came to 14 bases. This chain's CDR3 is CASSQFGGSNNQPQHF. The CDR3 nucleotides are TGTGCCAGCAGCCAATTCGGCGGATCTAACAATCAGCCCCAGCATTTT.

The chain carries TRBV29-1 and TRBJ2-2; possibly TRBD1 for D (5 bases). The CDR3 totals 13 residues. Germline CDR1 reads SQVTM; CDR2 reads ANQGSEA. V lost 6 bases to trimming and J lost 5 bases, with 13 bases between them. The DNA for the CDR3 is TGCAGCGTGGGCAGGGCAAAGACCGGGGAGCTGTTTTTT. The encoded protein is CSVGRAKTGELFF.

This clonotype has at least ten counts. The rearrangement links TRBV6-6 to TRBJ2-7, with TRBD1 matching over 8 bases. After removal of 6 bases from V and 1 base from J, the junction contained 8 bases not matched to a gene. Germline CDR1 reads MNHNY; CDR2 reads SVGAGI (reference sequence). The CDR3 is 15 residues long. The CDR3 DNA reads TGTGCCAGCAGGGGCGGGACAGGCTTTTCCTACGAGCAGTACTTC. It translates to CASRGGTGFSYEQYF.

This clonotype was counted many times. This chain uses TRBV6-4 with TRBJ2-1; D unresolved. V was shortened by 3 bases and J by 1 base, with 10 bases between the two germline ends. The germline V gene has CDR1 MRHNA and CDR2 SNTAGT. This CDR3 contains 15 residues. The CDR3 region is CASSEVAASYNEQFF. CDR3 bases: TGTGCCAGCAGTGAGGTGGCAGCGTCCTACAATGAGCAGTTCTTC.

This clonotype was found a few times. The chain joins TRBV6-6 to TRBJ1-5; no firm D call. Per the germline V gene, CDR1 is MNHNY and CDR2 is SVGAGI (reference sequence). V was clipped by 6 bases and J by 6 bases, with 18 bases between them. The CDR3 consists of 15 residues. CDR3 nucleotide sequence: TGTGCCAGCAGCACCCGGATCACCGTGACTCAGCCCCAGCATTTT. This translates into CASSTRITVTQPQHF.

The chain uses TRBV24-1 and TRBJ2-2; D perhaps matches TRBD2 (6 bases). The V end lost 2 bases, the J end lost 1 base, and 7 bases lay between the germline ends. Germline V gene sequence: CDR1 KGHDR, CDR2 SFDVKD. CDR3 length: 15 amino acids. CDR3 region: CATSDYGRNTGELFF. The CDR3 bases are TGTGCCACCAGTGATTACGGGAGGAACACCGGGGAGCTGTTTTTT.

This clonotype was seen ten or more times. The chain joins TRBV30 to TRBJ2-7; 9 bases align to TRBD1. J was trimmed by 3 bases and V by 2 bases; bases with no gene match: 5. The CDR3 is made up of 14 amino acids. Germline CDR1 and CDR2: GTSNPN and SVGIG (reference sequence). As DNA, the CDR3 is TGTGCCTGGAGTAGGGAGACAGGGGGCTACGAGCAGTACTTC. This sequence encodes CAWSRETGGYEQYF.

In nucleotides, the CDR3 is TGCAGTGCTAGAGACCCGCGACAGGGAAGCTTCGGCTCCTATAATTCACCCCTCCACTTT. Translation gives CSARDPRQGSFGSYNSPLHF. The chain links TRBV20-1 to TRBJ1-6, with 7 bases fitting TRBD1. V dropped 0 bases and J dropped 0; count of bases not matched to a gene: 14. CDR1 DFQATT and CDR2 SNEGSKA come from the germline V gene (reference sequence). This CDR3 is 20 amino acids long.

This clonotype was seen at least ten times. V and J are TRBV5-6 and TRBJ2-1; 8 bases map to TRBD2. V lost 2 bases, J lost 5 bases, and 3 bases stayed unmatched. There are 14 residues in the CDR3. The germline CDR1 and CDR2 sequences are SGHDT and YYEEEE. The CDR3 protein is CASSFSGADNEQFF. The CDR3, as DNA: TGTGCCAGCAGCTTTAGCGGGGCCGACAATGAGCAGTTCTTC.

This clonotype has a count of ten or more. The V and J genes are TRBV7-2 and TRBJ2-4; the D gene is possibly TRBD2 (5 bases). This CDR3 region has 14 residues. The V end lost 5 bases, the J end lost 15 bases, and 23 bases lay between the germline ends. CDR1 is SGHTA and CDR2 is FQGNSA in the germline V gene. CDR3 DNA sequence: TGTGCCAGCAGCACAGAAGGAGGACGGACCATTACGTACTTC. Residues: CASSTEGGRTITYF.

V gene TRBV20-1 combines with J gene TRBJ1-5, with a tentative D call TRBD1 (6 bases). The CDR3 has 17 residues. Per germline, CDR1 DFQATT and CDR2 SNEGSKA (reference sequence). V lost 0 bases, J lost 1 base, and 16 bases lay in between. The CDR3 nucleotides are TGCAGTGCTAGAGATCGAGCCAGGGGACTAAGCAATCAGCCCCAGCATTTT. As protein: CSARDRARGLSNQPQHF.